This T cell receptor (beta chain) appears in the sequencing data of a study of chemoradiotherapy in HPV16-positive cancers. On the study more broadly: Candidate HPV-specific T-cell clones and common TCR motifs came from functional assays in a couple of HPV16-positive patients.

The assay was immunoSEQ multiplex PCR, and TCRdb's table has in-frame clones only and misses some. The table records under 30,000 clones, roughly 95% of them present only once. Samples were taken several times over chemoradiotherapy. Germline V gene sequence: CDR1 SEHNR, CDR2 FQNEAQ (reference sequence). This CDR3 is built from 17 residues. V shed 5 bases and J 1 base; nucleotides not matched to a gene: 10. The sequence was obtained from a human donor with HPV-associated anogenital cancer. Collection took place from a patient who underwent chemoradiotherapy. The chain combines TRBV7-9 with TRBJ2-2, with TRBD1 identical over 7 bases. CDR3 sequence (DNA): TGTGCCAGCAGCCTAAGATCGACAGGGCGGAACACCGGGGAGCTGTTTTTT. This encodes CASSLRSTGRNTGELFF.